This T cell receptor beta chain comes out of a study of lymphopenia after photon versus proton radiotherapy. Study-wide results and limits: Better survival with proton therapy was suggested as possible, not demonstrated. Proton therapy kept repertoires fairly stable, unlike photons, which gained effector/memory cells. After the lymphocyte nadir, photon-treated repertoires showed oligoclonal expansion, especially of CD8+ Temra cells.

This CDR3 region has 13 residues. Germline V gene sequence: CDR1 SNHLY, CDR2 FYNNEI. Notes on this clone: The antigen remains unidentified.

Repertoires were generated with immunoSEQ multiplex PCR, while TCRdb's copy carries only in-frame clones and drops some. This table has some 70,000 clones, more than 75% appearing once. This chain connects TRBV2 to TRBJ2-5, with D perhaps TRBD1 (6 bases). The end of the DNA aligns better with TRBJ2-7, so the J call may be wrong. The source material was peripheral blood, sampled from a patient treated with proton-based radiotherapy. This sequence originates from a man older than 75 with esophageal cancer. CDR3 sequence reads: CATQGLSGYEQYF. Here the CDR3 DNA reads TGTGCCACGCAGGGGTTATCGGGCTACGAGCAGTACTTC.